This T cell receptor beta chain was recovered during a study of sequential checkpoint blockade in melanoma. Study-wide background: Arm A got nivolumab then ipilimumab; arm B the reverse, 1:1.

Treatment noted: randomized to nivolumab then ipilimumab (arm A) or the reverse (arm B). Live CD3+CD8+ CD19− CD56− cells were sorted from PBMCs. This clone came up a few times. The method was immunoSEQ multiplex PCR; TCRdb's version includes in-frame clones alone and lacks a portion of them. The top ten hold 12% of the sample, which has about 10,000 clones, 75% seen once. Looked up from germline, CDR1 is GTSNPN and CDR2 is SVGIG (reference sequence). The V and J ends lost 4 bases and 1 base respectively, with 5 bases between them. The CDR3 has 12 residues. The V and J genes are TRBV30 and TRBJ1-3; D is undetermined. The clonotype comes from a human donor with melanoma. Sequencing was performed on CD8+ T cells sorted from blood (inferred from file names), taken from a patient given nivolumab and ipilimumab in sequence. The CDR3: CAWTVSGNTIYF. The CDR3 coding sequence is TGTGCCTGGACAGTTTCTGGAAACACCATATATTTT.